Each of the 15 T cell receptor beta chains below was sequenced from the same sample in a study of T cell changes during pregnancy in multiple sclerosis. The data were produced by immunoSEQ multiplex PCR, yet TCRdb's version contains in-frame clones alone and is incomplete. Seen here are approximately 110,000 clones, roughly 90% observed once, and the top ten hold 1.5% to 1.9%. Source: peripheral blood, taken in the third trimester of pregnancy. These receptors originate from a female donor with multiple sclerosis, enrolled in a pregnancy study.

The genes are TRBV7-2 and TRBJ1-6; D is uncertain. Trimming stripped 2 bases from V and 6 bases from J, with 14 bases between. Germline V gene lookup returns CDR1 SGHTA and CDR2 FQGNSA. This CDR3 spans 16 amino acids. The CDR3 DNA reads TGTGCCAGCAGCTTATACGGGTCCCAATTTAATTCACCCCTCCACTTT. This sequence encodes CASSLYGSQFNSPLHF. Using reference TRBV7-2 and TRBJ1-6 for the parts outside the CDR3, the full variable domain is GAGVSQSPSNKVTEKGKDVELRCDPISGHTALYWYRQSLGQGLEFLIYFQGNSAPDKSGLPSDRFSAERTGGSVSTLTIQRTQQEDSAVYLCASSLYGSQFNSPLHFGNGTRLTVT.

The chain combines TRBV5-6 with TRBJ1-2; TRBD1 aligns across 9 bases. Unmatched junction bases numbered 6, after V lost 4 bases and J lost 8 bases. Germline V CDR1 and CDR2: SGHDT, YYEEEE. The CDR3 totals 13 residues. The DNA for the CDR3 is TGTGCCAGCAGCCCCGACAGGGGGTACGGCTACACCTTC. Translation: CASSPDRGYGYTF.

The V gene is TRBV27, the J gene TRBJ1-1; the D gene is possibly TRBD1 (6 bases). This CDR3 has 13 amino acids. Germline CDR1 is MNHEY and CDR2 is SMNVEV (reference sequence). V was trimmed by 5 bases and J by 7 bases, leaving 14 bases between them. The CDR3 coding sequence is TGTGCCAGCAGTAGCACAGGGACCGGTGAAGCTTTCTTT. Translating gives CASSSTGTGEAFF.

This clone has just one count. This sequence joins TRBV27 and TRBJ1-1; a weak D match, TRBD1 (6 bases). The V end was cut by 6 bases, the J end by 5 bases, with 19 bases between. Germline assignment: CDR1 MNHEY and CDR2 SMNVEV (reference sequence). CDR3 length: 15 residues. The CDR3 here is CASSPRGGLGTEAFF. CDR3 nucleotide sequence: TGTGCCAGCAGCCCCCGGGGGGGGCTAGGTACTGAAGCTTTCTTT.

For this clone: A read error is likely, as this CDR3 ends without the conserved phenylalanine or tryptophan. This chain connects TRBV6-5 to TRBJ1-5; D might be TRBD1 (6 bases). With 6 bases removed from V and 4 bases from J, the gap between germline ends came to 10 bases. The CDR3 is made up of 13 amino acids. Germline V gene sequence: CDR1 MNHEY, CDR2 SVGAGI. The chain's CDR3 is CASSRQVNQPQHY. CDR3 in DNA: TGTGCCAGCAGCCGACAGGTTAATCAGCCCCAGCATTAT.

The chain has TRBV7-2 and TRBJ2-3; 9 bases map to TRBD2. CDR3 length equals 16 residues. Germline V gene data show CDR1 as SGHTA and CDR2 as FQGNSA. After removal of 5 bases from V and 8 bases from J, the junction contained 14 bases not matched to a gene. The CDR3, as DNA: TGTGCCAGCAGCCCAGGTAGCGGGGGAGGAGAGGGTACGCAGTATTTT. It translates to CASSPGSGGGEGTQYF.

This chain connects TRBV7-9 to TRBJ2-7; 7 nucleotides align to TRBD2. This CDR3 spans 12 amino acids. Germline V gene sequence: CDR1 SEHNR, CDR2 FQNEAQ (reference sequence). Trimming at V came to 4 bases and at J to 9 bases, leaving 6 bases not matched to a gene. CDR3 nucleotide sequence: TGTGCCAGCAGCTCCGGACTAGGCGCGCAGTACTTC. Amino acid sequence: CASSSGLGAQYF. Variable domain in full (rest from reference TRBV7-9 and TRBJ2-7): DTGVSQNPRHKITKRGQNVTFRCDPISEHNRLYWYRQTLGQGPEFLTYFQNEAQLEKSRLLSDRFSAERPKGSFSTLEIQRTEQGDSAMYLCASSSGLGAQYFGPGTRLTVT.

The chain links TRBV14 to TRBJ2-7; a possible D gene is TRBD1 (6 bases). The CDR3 is 14 amino acids. Trimming took 1 base from V and 3 from J, leaving 10 bases between them. Germline CDR1 and CDR2: SGHDN and FVKESK. CDR3 in amino acids: CASSQANRVYEQYF. The CDR3 region has the DNA TGTGCCAGCAGCCAAGCGAACAGGGTCTACGAGCAGTACTTC.

V is TRBV4-1 and J is TRBJ1-5; D is unresolved. This CDR3 is built from 14 residues. Trimming removed 0 bases from V and 7 bases from J, with 10 bases in between. Germline CDR1 MGHRA, CDR2 YSYEKL. The CDR3 sequence: CASSQEYERQPQHF. CDR3 bases: TGCGCCAGCAGCCAAGAGTACGAGAGACAGCCCCAGCATTTT.

The J gene is TRBJ1-1, the V gene TRBV5-6, with D maybe TRBD1 (5 bases). Per germline, CDR1 SGHDT and CDR2 YYEEEE. With 4 bases removed from V and 8 bases from J, the gap between germline ends came to 18 bases. The CDR3 is 14 residues long. The CDR3 is CASSLGLQSIEAFF. In DNA, the CDR3 is TGTGCCAGCAGCCTGGGACTACAGTCCATCGAAGCTTTCTTT.

The chain carries TRBV28 and TRBJ1-4, with TRBD1 matching 7 bases. Germline V gives CDR1 MDHEN, CDR2 SYDVKM. The CDR3 is made up of 13 amino acids. J lost 10 bases, V lost 5 bases, and 7 bases had no gene match. Written as DNA, the CDR3 is TGTGCCAGCAGTAAGACAGGGTACACAAAACTGTTTTTT. Protein sequence: CASSKTGYTKLFF.

V and J are TRBV6-6 and TRBJ2-7; D perhaps matches TRBD2 (5 bases). The CDR3 length is 14 residues. The V gene's germline CDR1 is MNHNY and CDR2 SVGAGI (reference sequence). Trimming cost V 9 bases and J 3 bases, with 18 bases left between them. CDR3 coding DNA: TGTGCCAGTGCGTTTGAGGGCAGTCACTACGAGCAGTACTTC. As protein: CASAFEGSHYEQYF.

V usage is TRBV9 and J usage is TRBJ2-7; D may be TRBD2 (6 bases). The ends were cut back, 4 bases at V and 3 bases at J, with 17 bases in the middle. The CDR3 spans 15 residues. Germline CDR1 and CDR2: SGDLS and YYNGEE. The CDR3 DNA sequence: TGTGCCAGCAGCCCTAGCCCGGCTAGCGTCTACGAGCAGTACTTC. It codes for CASSPSPASVYEQYF.

The chain is built from TRBV18 and TRBJ2-1; 9 bases match TRBD1. CDR3 length equals 15 residues. Per the germline V gene, CDR1 is KGHSH and CDR2 is LQKENI. V shed 5 bases, J shed 2 bases, and the junction held 4 bases outside the gene matches. The CDR3 nucleotides read TGTGCCAGCTCAAGGGACAGGGATCCCTACAATGAGCAGTTCTTC. Amino acids: CASSRDRDPYNEQFF.

The DNA for the CDR3 is TGTGCCAGCACCCCGGGACAGGAAGAATTTGAAGCTTTCTTT. Translated: CASTPGQEEFEAFF. The V and J genes are TRBV11-1 and TRBJ1-1, with 8 bases identical to TRBD1. V gave up 7 bases and J gave up 7 bases; unmatched junction bases: 11. This CDR3 is 14 amino acids long. Germline lookup yields CDR1 SGHAT and CDR2 FQDESV (reference sequence).